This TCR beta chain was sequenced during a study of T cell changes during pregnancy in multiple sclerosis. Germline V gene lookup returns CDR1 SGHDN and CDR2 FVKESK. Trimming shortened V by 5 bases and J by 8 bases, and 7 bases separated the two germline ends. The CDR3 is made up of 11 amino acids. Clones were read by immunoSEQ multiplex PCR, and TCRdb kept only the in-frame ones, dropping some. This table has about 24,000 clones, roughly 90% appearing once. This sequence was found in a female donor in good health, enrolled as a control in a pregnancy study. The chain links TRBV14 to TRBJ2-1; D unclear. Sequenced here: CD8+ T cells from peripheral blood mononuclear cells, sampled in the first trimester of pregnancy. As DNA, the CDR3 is TGTGCCAGCAGCGTTCTCGATGAGCAGTTCTTC. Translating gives CASSVLDEQFF.